This T cell receptor (beta chain) was found in a study of early stage breast cancer tumors. Study conclusions and caveats: Bulk DNA sequencing of unsorted cells missed chain pairing and markers. Enriched TCRB sequences shared across patients were mostly commonly generated sequences. Tumor and normal breast were distinguished via blood comparison in about 85% of the 16 patients.

As regards this clone: Its antigen is as yet unknown.

V lost 5 bases and J 8 bases, leaving 18 bases between the germline ends. Germline V gene data show CDR1 as SGHTA and CDR2 as FQGTGA. The CDR3 runs 14 residues. Only in-frame clones appear in the TCRdb table, and some are missing; sequencing was by immunoSEQ multiplex PCR. The repertoire holds about 72,000 clones, with 79% as singletons. This chain uses TRBV7-3 with TRBJ2-5; D perhaps matches TRBD2 (6 bases). This sequence originates from a person in their sixties with breast cancer. Sequenced input: blood. The CDR3 spells CASSPFSGVGTQYF. As DNA, the CDR3 is TGTGCCAGCAGCCCCTTCTCGGGAGTCGGCACCCAGTACTTC.